This passage covers 22 T cell receptor beta chains from one sample sequenced in a study of cytomegalovirus exposure and HLA in healthy donors. The PCR had 60 Vbeta and 13 Jbeta primers. Libraries were prepared by immunoSEQ multiplex PCR; TCRdb keeps only in-frame clonotypes and omits some of them. Here the sample table reports 70,000 or so clones. Sequenced material: PBMCs. These receptors were taken from a man aged 35 to 55 in good health and CMV-seronegative.

The chain combines TRBV9 with TRBJ1-2; 7 nucleotides align to TRBD1. This CDR3 has 11 amino acids. The ends lost 5 bases at V and 8 bases at J; junction bases unmatched: 3. Germline values: CDR1 SGDLS, CDR2 YYNGEE. This CDR3 reads CASSDRDGYTF. The CDR3 coding sequence is TGTGCCAGCAGTGACAGGGACGGCTACACCTTC.

The chain couples TRBV4-2 to TRBJ2-1; 9 bases map to TRBD2. V was clipped by 1 base and J by 5 bases; unmatched bases: 3. Per germline, CDR1 LGHNA and CDR2 YNFKEQ. The CDR3 has 15 amino acids. The CDR3: CASSQGLAANNEQFF. In DNA, the CDR3 is TGTGCCAGCAGCCAAGGACTAGCGGCGAACAATGAGCAGTTCTTC.

CDR3 residues: CASSEWGPYEQYF. DNA of the CDR3: TGTGCCAGCAGTGAATGGGGCCCCTACGAGCAGTACTTC. The J gene is TRBJ2-7, the V gene TRBV2; possibly TRBD1 for D (5 bases). Germline V gene sequence: CDR1 SNHLY, CDR2 FYNNEI. The CDR3 covers 13 residues. V was clipped by 2 bases and J by 2 bases, with 7 bases between them. Complete variable domain (other parts from reference TRBV2 and TRBJ2-7): EPEVTQTPSHQVTQMGQEVILRCVPISNHLYFYWYRQILGQKVEFLVSFYNNEISEKSEIFDDQFSVERPDGSNFTLKIRSTKLEDSAMYFCASSEWGPYEQYFGPGTRLTVT.

The rearrangement joins TRBV7-3 to TRBJ2-5, with 7 positions matching TRBD2. The germline CDR1 and CDR2 sequences are SGHTA and FQGTGA. J was trimmed by 2 bases and V by 5 bases; bases with no gene match: 8. This CDR3 has 15 residues. CDR3 region: CASSPEGAGQETQYF. The CDR3, as DNA: TGTGCCAGCAGCCCGGAGGGAGCGGGGCAAGAGACCCAGTACTTC.

J is TRBJ1-2 and V is TRBV6-6, with D uncertain. Trimming removed 7 bases at V and 0 bases at J, with 12 bases between. In germline, CDR1 is MNHNY, CDR2 SVGAGI (reference sequence). CDR3 size: 14 residues. The chain's CDR3 is CASTLLGANYGYTF. CDR3 DNA: TGTGCCAGCACCCTCTTGGGAGCTAACTATGGCTACACCTTC.

The J gene is TRBJ2-7, the V gene TRBV2, with 10 nucleotides matching TRBD1. The V segment lost 7 bases and the J segment 7 bases; nucleotides outside the gene matches: 10. In germline, CDR1 is SNHLY, CDR2 FYNNEI. This CDR3 has 14 amino acids. The CDR3 DNA reads TGTGCCAGCACTCCGGGACAGGGGATTCGGGAGCAGTACTTC. This codes for CASTPGQGIREQYF.

J is TRBJ1-2 and V is TRBV4-2, with TRBD1 as a possible D gene (5 bases). The V gene lost 0 bases and the J gene lost 1 base, with 9 bases spanning the gap. Germline V CDR1 and CDR2: LGHNA, YNFKEQ. The CDR3 is 15 amino acids. The CDR3: CASSQEGAVNYGYTF. CDR3 sequence (DNA): TGTGCCAGCAGCCAAGAAGGGGCGGTTAACTATGGCTACACCTTC.

The genes are TRBV5-1 and TRBJ2-6; TRBD2 is a possible D gene (5 bases). The V gene lost 4 bases and the J gene lost 4 bases, with 15 bases spanning the gap. The CDR3 length is 16 residues. Per the germline V gene, CDR1 is SGHRS and CDR2 is YFSETQ. The CDR3 sequence: CASSEDSLSGANVLTF. For the CDR3, the DNA is TGCGCCAGCAGCGAGGACTCCCTATCGGGGGCCAACGTCCTGACTTTC.

To note about this clone: The germline gene is not matched at one end of the junction; a read error may be the cause. Other DNA sequences in this specimen translate into the identical CDR3. V and J are TRBV30 and TRBJ2-7, with 7 bases that match TRBD1. Germline-derived CDR1 and CDR2 are GTSNPN and SVGIG (reference sequence). This CDR3 is built from 15 residues. The CDR3 region has the DNA TGCGCCTGTCTTCAACCGGGACAGCTACTCTACGAGCAGTACTTC. Residues: CACLQPGQLLYEQYF.

The chain combines TRBV5-5 with TRBJ1-6, with D perhaps TRBD1 (5 bases). V was shortened by 4 bases and J by 7 bases, with 15 bases between the two germline ends. From germline, CDR1 is SGHKS and CDR2 YYEKEE (reference sequence). The CDR3 is 15 amino acids. As DNA, the CDR3 is TGTGCCAGCAGCGAGCAGGGAGGATCAAATTCACCCCTCCACTTT. This encodes CASSEQGGSNSPLHF. The full variable domain, its missing parts supplied by reference TRBV5-5 and TRBJ1-6, is DAGVTQSPTHLIKTRGQQVTLRCSPISGHKSVSWYQQVLGQGPQFIFQYYEKEERGRGNFPDRFSARQFPNYSSELNVNALLLGDSALYLCASSEQGGSNSPLHFGNGTRLTVT.

The chain joins TRBV7-9 to TRBJ2-7; 7 bases match TRBD1. The CDR3 runs to 16 residues. Germline CDR1 SEHNR, CDR2 FQNEAQ (reference sequence). V shed 2 bases, J shed 5 bases, and the junction held 12 bases outside the gene matches. CDR3 nucleotides: TGTGCCAGCAGCTTACGCCCGACAGGGCATCAGGACGAGCAGTACTTC. It specifies CASSLRPTGHQDEQYF.

The rearrangement joins TRBV30 to TRBJ1-1; D is unresolved. The CDR3 extends over 13 amino acids. In germline, CDR1 is GTSNPN, CDR2 SVGIG (reference sequence). V shed 7 bases and J shed 4 bases, with 16 bases lying between them. The CDR3 loop is CAFRSGSVTEAFF. The CDR3 bases are TGTGCCTTCAGGAGCGGTTCGGTCACTGAAGCTTTCTTT.

This chain uses TRBV6-6 with TRBJ1-1, with 9 positions matching TRBD1. Germline lookup yields CDR1 MNHNY and CDR2 SVGAGI (reference sequence). The CDR3 extends over 15 amino acids. After removal of 6 bases from V and 3 bases from J, the junction contained 8 bases not matched to a gene. CDR3 nucleotide sequence: TGTGCCAGCAGCCCCGGGACAGGGACGTACACTGAAGCTTTCTTT. Residues: CASSPGTGTYTEAFF.

CDR3 in amino acids: CASSLPWGPETQYF. Here the CDR3 DNA reads TGTGCCAGCAGCTTGCCATGGGGGCCAGAGACCCAGTACTTC. V usage is TRBV5-5 and J usage is TRBJ2-5, with D possibly TRBD1 on 6 matching bases. V lost 1 base and J 4 bases, leaving 11 bases between the germline ends. Germline CDR1 SGHKS, CDR2 YYEKEE (reference sequence). This CDR3 has 14 residues.

V is TRBV29-1 and J is TRBJ2-1; a weak D match, TRBD2 (5 bases). Trimming pared 4 bases from V and 3 bases from J, leaving 10 bases between. The CDR3 covers 13 residues. From germline, CDR1 is SQVTM and CDR2 ANQGSEA. CDR3 region: CSVGAGGYNEQFF. CDR3 nucleotide sequence: TGCAGCGTTGGTGCAGGAGGCTACAATGAGCAGTTCTTC.

This chain connects TRBV5-1 to TRBJ2-5; TRBD2 matches 9 bases. J gave up 0 bases and V 2 bases, and 2 bases lay outside the gene matches. Germline V gene data show CDR1 as SGHRS and CDR2 as YFSETQ. This CDR3 has 15 amino acids. The CDR3: CASSFSGGNQETQYF. The DNA of the CDR3 is TGCGCCAGCAGCTTTAGCGGGGGAAACCAAGAGACCCAGTACTTC.

V is TRBV6-1 and J is TRBJ2-2; D might be TRBD2 (5 bases). CDR1 is MNHNS, CDR2 SASEGT, per germline. The germline V and J ends were trimmed by 5 bases and 2 bases, with 12 bases remaining between them. There are 15 residues in the CDR3. The DNA for the CDR3 is TGTGCCAGCAGTTGGACTGAGACAAACACCGGGGAGCTGTTTTTT. This gives the protein CASSWTETNTGELFF.

V and J are TRBV7-6 and TRBJ2-7, with 9 bases lining up with TRBD1. Germline assignment: CDR1 SGHVS and CDR2 FNYEAQ. The J segment lost 4 bases and the V segment lost 5 bases, leaving 6 bases of the junction unmatched. There are 14 residues in the CDR3. This chain's CDR3 is CASSTGDRVYEQYF. The DNA for the CDR3 is TGTGCCAGCAGCACCGGGGACAGGGTTTACGAGCAGTACTTC.

This clone is called medium-sized based on its frequency. The chain carries TRBV7-9 and TRBJ2-7; TRBD1 agrees at 10 bases. Per the germline V gene, CDR1 is SEHNR and CDR2 is FQNEAQ (reference sequence). With V trimmed by 5 bases and J by 6 bases, 10 bases remained unmatched. The CDR3 runs to 15 residues. The CDR3 region is CASSPHGQGVGEQYF. The CDR3 coding sequence is TGTGCCAGCAGCCCACACGGACAGGGGGTCGGCGAGCAGTACTTC.

This chain joins TRBV30 and TRBJ1-6, with D unclear. Germline loops: CDR1 GTSNPN, CDR2 SVGIG (reference sequence). With 0 bases removed from V and 1 base from J, the gap between germline ends came to 13 bases. The length of the CDR3 is 17 residues. Here the CDR3 reads CAWSVVGYNSYNSPLHF. CDR3 nucleotides: TGTGCCTGGAGTGTTGTCGGGTACAATTCCTATAATTCACCCCTCCACTTT. The full variable domain, in which reference TRBV30 and TRBJ1-6 provide the parts outside the CDR3, is SQTIHQWPATLVQPVGSPLSLECTVEGTSNPNLYWYRQAAGRGLQLLFYSVGIGQISSEVPQNLSASRPQDRQFILSSKKLLLSDSGFYLCAWSVVGYNSYNSPLHFGNGTRLTVT.

J is TRBJ2-2 and V is TRBV5-1; tentative D call: TRBD1 (6 bases). The CDR3 totals 14 residues. Germline loops: CDR1 SGHRS, CDR2 YFSETQ. The ends were cut back, 4 bases at V and 1 base at J, with 8 bases in the middle. The CDR3: CASSEGQNTGELFF. In DNA form, the CDR3 reads TGCGCCAGCAGCGAGGGACAGAACACCGGGGAGCTGTTTTTT.

This rearrangement joins TRBV15 to TRBJ2-3, with 9 bases fitting TRBD2. The V gene's germline CDR1 is LNHNV and CDR2 YYDKDF (reference sequence). Losses at the gene ends were 1 base for V and 5 bases for J; bases not matched to a gene: 16. The CDR3 covers 19 residues. The CDR3 DNA follows: TGTGCCACCAGCAGAGCCCCTCGGGTCGCGGGGGGGCTAGGAGATACGCAGTATTTT. Protein product: CATSRAPRVAGGLGDTQYF. The entire variable domain, with the rest obtained from reference TRBV15 and TRBJ2-3, is as follows: DAMVIQNPRYQVTQFGKPVTLSCSQTLNHNVMYWYQQKSSQAPKLLFHYYDKDFNNEADTPDNFQSRRPNTSFCFLDIRSPGLGDTAMYLCATSRAPRVAGGLGDTQYFGPGTRLTVL.